These T cell receptor beta chains were read from a single sample in a study of control samples from healthy donors and cancer patients. Sequenced by immunoSEQ multiplex PCR; TCRdb stores in-frame clones only, minus some. Of 100,000 to 150,000 clones listed, around nine tenths are singletons. The material sequenced was blood. These receptors were taken from a man between 35 and 55 years old in good health. Each CDR3 is given with its conserved first and last residue. The D gene is left open where the match is weak. Part of the rows lack a size; the others show once, few, many or a class for expanded clones.

CDR3aa,CDR3nt,abundance,j_gene,d_gene,v_gene
CASTRDRGWEKLFF,TGTGCCAGCACCAGGGACAGGGGGTGGGAAAAACTGTTTTTT,NA,TRBJ1-4,TRBD1,TRBV2
CASSRDSLYEQYF,TGTGCCAGCAGTCGGGACTCCTTATACGAGCAGTACTTC,once,TRBJ2-7,NA,TRBV2
CASSQETDQPQHF,TGCGCCAGCAGCCAAGAGACGGATCAGCCCCAGCATTTT,NA,TRBJ1-5,NA,TRBV4-1
CASSLAANTDTQYF,TGTGCCAGCAGCTTAGCGGCCAACACAGATACGCAGTATTTT,NA,TRBJ2-3,NA,TRBV7-2
CASSLYFLGRQDIQYF,TGTGCCAGCAGCTTGTATTTCCTAGGCAGGCAGGACATTCAGTACTTC,NA,TRBJ2-4,NA,TRBV5-6
CASSWGQGSTEAFF,TGTGCCAGCAGTTGGGGACAGGGGAGCACTGAAGCTTTCTTT,NA,TRBJ1-1,TRBD1,TRBV6-6
CAIRQGINSPLHF,TGTGCCATCAGACAGGGTATAAATTCACCCCTCCACTTT,NA,TRBJ1-6,NA,TRBV10-3
CSARRGETQYF,TGCAGTGCTAGGCGGGGCGAGACCCAGTACTTC,NA,TRBJ2-5,NA,TRBV20-1
CASSKDRPNTEAFF,TGTGCCAGCAGCAAAGATCGACCTAACACTGAAGCTTTCTTT,NA,TRBJ1-1,NA,TRBV21-1
CASREESSYNEQFF,TGTGCCAGCAGGGAGGAGAGCTCCTACAATGAGCAGTTCTTC,few,TRBJ2-1,NA,TRBV28
CASSEWAQNGELFF,TGTGCCAGTAGTGAGTGGGCTCAGAACGGGGAGCTGTTTTTT,NA,TRBJ2-2,NA,TRBV19
CASSLAFGGGETQYF,TGTGCCAGCAGCTTAGCGTTCGGGGGCGGGGAGACCCAGTACTTC,once,TRBJ2-5,NA,TRBV7-6
CASSRGGYEQYF,TGTGCCAGCAGCCGCGGCGGTTACGAGCAGTACTTC,NA,TRBJ2-7,NA,TRBV5-5
CASSAQGQGAGDTQYF,TGTGCCAGCAGTGCTCAGGGACAGGGGGCAGGAGATACGCAGTATTTT,NA,TRBJ2-3,TRBD1,TRBV25-1
CASSGQGTGNTEAFF,TGTGCCAGCAGCGGACAAGGGACAGGGAACACTGAAGCTTTCTTT,NA,TRBJ1-1,TRBD1,TRBV9
CAISGGTSEPTDTQYF,TGTGCCATCAGTGGGGGGACTAGCGAACCCACAGATACGCAGTATTTT,NA,TRBJ2-3,TRBD2,TRBV10-3
CAWSSHTAYTQYF,TGTGCCTGGAGTAGCCACACAGCTTATACGCAGTATTTT,NA,TRBJ2-3,NA,TRBV30
CASSFRGGRSTDTQYF,TGTGCCAGCAGTTTTCGGGGGGGCCGTAGCACAGATACGCAGTATTTT,NA,TRBJ2-3,TRBD2,TRBV28
CASSEDSLHNYGYTF,TGTGCCAGCAGTGAAGACAGTCTCCATAACTATGGCTACACCTTC,NA,TRBJ1-2,NA,TRBV6-1
CASSPAGVGTEAFF,TGTGCCAGCAGCCCGGCCGGGGTCGGTACTGAAGCTTTCTTT,NA,TRBJ1-1,NA,TRBV5-4
CASSPGTSGGNEQYF,TGCGCCAGCAGCCCTGGGACGTCCGGGGGGAACGAGCAGTACTTC,NA,TRBJ2-7,TRBD2,TRBV5-1
CASSFGVRETQYF,TGTGCCAGCAGTTTCGGGGTACGAGAGACCCAGTACTTC,NA,TRBJ2-5,NA,TRBV12-3/TRBV12-4
CASSPLGTYYGYTF,TGTGCCAGCAGCCCCCTGGGGACATATTATGGCTACACCTTC,NA,TRBJ1-2,NA,TRBV6-2/TRBV6-3
CASRRGTGVRNSPLHF,TGTGCCAGCAGGCGAGGGACGGGGGTCCGGAATTCACCCCTCCACTTT,NA,TRBJ1-6,NA,TRBV27
CASSADSYTEAFF,TGTGCCAGCTCAGCGGACAGCTACACTGAAGCTTTCTTT,few,TRBJ1-1,NA,TRBV18
CASSIAVQGNQPQHF,TGTGCCAGTAGTATCGCGGTACAGGGCAATCAGCCCCAGCATTTT,NA,TRBJ1-5,NA,TRBV19
CSVLVTVGEKLFF,TGCAGCGTTTTGGTAACAGTTGGGGAAAAACTGTTTTTT,NA,TRBJ1-4,NA,TRBV29-1
CASSGTSSYNEQFF,TGCGCCAGCAGCGGGACCAGTTCCTACAATGAGCAGTTCTTC,NA,TRBJ2-1,NA,TRBV5-1
CASSQGGGSTDTQYF,TGTGCCAGCAGCCAGGGGGGGGGAAGCACAGATACGCAGTATTTT,NA,TRBJ2-3,TRBD2,TRBV3-1/TRBV3-2
CASSLQGGEQYF,TGCGCCAGCAGTCTCCAGGGCGGCGAGCAGTACTTC,NA,TRBJ2-7,NA,TRBV10-1
CASSPNEQFF,TGCGCCAGCTCACCCAATGAGCAGTTCTTC,once,TRBJ2-1,NA,TRBV10-1
CASSRGRTSTSPLHF,TGTGCCAGCAGCCGGGGGCGGACGAGTACTTCACCCCTCCACTTT,NA,TRBJ1-6,NA,TRBV7-2
CASSPLAANIQYF,TGTGCCAGCAGCCCTCTAGCGGCTAACATTCAGTACTTC,NA,TRBJ2-4,TRBD2,TRBV3-1/TRBV3-2
CASSEWVYYGYTF,TGTGCCAGCAGTGAATGGGTTTACTATGGCTACACCTTC,once,TRBJ1-2,NA,TRBV6-1
CAWTLAGGKETQYF,TGTGCCTGGACCCTAGCGGGGGGAAAAGAGACCCAGTACTTC,once,TRBJ2-5,TRBD2,TRBV30
CASTRRETSDSYEQYF,TGTGCCAGCACCCGTCGTGAGACTAGCGACTCCTACGAGCAGTACTTC,NA,TRBJ2-7,TRBD2,TRBV5-4
CASSHQSGTASYEQYF,TGCGCCAGCAGCCACCAATCCGGGACAGCCTCCTACGAGCAGTACTTC,NA,TRBJ2-7,TRBD1,TRBV4-1